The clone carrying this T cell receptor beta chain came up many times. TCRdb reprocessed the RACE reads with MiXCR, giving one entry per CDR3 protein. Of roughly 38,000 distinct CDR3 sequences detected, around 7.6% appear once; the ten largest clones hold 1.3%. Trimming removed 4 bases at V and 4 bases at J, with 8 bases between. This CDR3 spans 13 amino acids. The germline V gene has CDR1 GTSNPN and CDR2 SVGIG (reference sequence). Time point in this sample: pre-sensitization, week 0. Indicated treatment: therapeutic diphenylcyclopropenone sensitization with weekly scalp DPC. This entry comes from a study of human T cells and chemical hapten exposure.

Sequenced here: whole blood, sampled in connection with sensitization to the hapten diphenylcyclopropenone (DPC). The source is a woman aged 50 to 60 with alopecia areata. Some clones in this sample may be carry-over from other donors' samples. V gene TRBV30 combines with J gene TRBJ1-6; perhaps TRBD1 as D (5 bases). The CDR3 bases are TGTGCCTGGACAGGGCGGTATAATTCACCCCTCCACTTT. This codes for CAWTGRYNSPLHF.